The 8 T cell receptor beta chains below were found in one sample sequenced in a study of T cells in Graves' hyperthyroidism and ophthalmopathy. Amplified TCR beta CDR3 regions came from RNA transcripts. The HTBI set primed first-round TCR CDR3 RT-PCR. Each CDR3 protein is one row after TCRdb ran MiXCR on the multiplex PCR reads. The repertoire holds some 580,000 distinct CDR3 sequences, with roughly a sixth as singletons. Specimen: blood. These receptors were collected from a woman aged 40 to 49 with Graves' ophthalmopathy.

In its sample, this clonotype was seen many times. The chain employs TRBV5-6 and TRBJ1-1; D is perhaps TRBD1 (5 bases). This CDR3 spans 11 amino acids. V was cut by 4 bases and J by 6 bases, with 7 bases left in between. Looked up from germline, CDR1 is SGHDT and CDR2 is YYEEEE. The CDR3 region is CASSRGAEAFF. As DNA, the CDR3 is TGTGCCAGCAGCCGGGGGGCTGAAGCTTTCTTT.

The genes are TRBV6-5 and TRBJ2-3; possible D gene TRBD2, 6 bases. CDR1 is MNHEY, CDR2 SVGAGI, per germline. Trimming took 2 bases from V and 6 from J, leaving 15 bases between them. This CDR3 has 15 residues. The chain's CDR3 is CASSYGPGVSDTQYF. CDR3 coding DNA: TGTGCCAGCAGTTACGGTCCGGGGGTATCGGATACGCAGTATTTT.

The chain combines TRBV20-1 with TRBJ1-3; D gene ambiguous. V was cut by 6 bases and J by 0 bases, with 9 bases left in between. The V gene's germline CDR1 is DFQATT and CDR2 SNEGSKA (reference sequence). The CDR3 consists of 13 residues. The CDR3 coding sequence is TGCAGTGCAGAGGGAGACTCTGGAAACACCATATATTTT. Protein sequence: CSAEGDSGNTIYF.

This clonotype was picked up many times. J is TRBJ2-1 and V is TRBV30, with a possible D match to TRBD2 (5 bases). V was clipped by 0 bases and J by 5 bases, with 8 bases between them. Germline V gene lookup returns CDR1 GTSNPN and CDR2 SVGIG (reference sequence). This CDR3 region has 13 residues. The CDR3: CAWSVLRDNEQFF. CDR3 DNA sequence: TGTGCCTGGAGTGTTTTGAGGGACAATGAGCAGTTCTTC.

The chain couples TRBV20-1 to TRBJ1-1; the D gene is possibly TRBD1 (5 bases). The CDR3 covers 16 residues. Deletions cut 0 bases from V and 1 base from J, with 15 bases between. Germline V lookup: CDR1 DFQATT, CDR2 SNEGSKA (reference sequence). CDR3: CSARDPVGVSNTEAFF. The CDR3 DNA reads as TGCAGTGCTAGAGATCCGGTGGGGGTTTCGAACACTGAAGCTTTCTTT.

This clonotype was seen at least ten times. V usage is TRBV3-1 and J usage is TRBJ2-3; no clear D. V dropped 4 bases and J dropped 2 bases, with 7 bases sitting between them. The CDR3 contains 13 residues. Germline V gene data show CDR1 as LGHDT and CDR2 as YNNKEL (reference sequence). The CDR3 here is CASSRAHTDTQYF. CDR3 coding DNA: TGTGCCAGCAGCCGGGCGCACACAGATACGCAGTATTTT.

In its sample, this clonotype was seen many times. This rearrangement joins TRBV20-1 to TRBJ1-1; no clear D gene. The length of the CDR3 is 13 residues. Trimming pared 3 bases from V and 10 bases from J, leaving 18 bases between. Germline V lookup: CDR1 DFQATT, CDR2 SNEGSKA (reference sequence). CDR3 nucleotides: TGCAGTGCTAGGGAGGGCTCCGGAGGGTCAGCTTTCTTT. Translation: CSAREGSGGSAFF.

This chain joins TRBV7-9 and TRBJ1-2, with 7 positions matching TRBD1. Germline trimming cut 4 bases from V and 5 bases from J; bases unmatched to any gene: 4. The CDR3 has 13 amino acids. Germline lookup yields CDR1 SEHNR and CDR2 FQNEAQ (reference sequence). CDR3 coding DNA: TGTGCCAGCAGCTACGGACAGGATTATGGCTACACCTTC. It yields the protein CASSYGQDYGYTF.